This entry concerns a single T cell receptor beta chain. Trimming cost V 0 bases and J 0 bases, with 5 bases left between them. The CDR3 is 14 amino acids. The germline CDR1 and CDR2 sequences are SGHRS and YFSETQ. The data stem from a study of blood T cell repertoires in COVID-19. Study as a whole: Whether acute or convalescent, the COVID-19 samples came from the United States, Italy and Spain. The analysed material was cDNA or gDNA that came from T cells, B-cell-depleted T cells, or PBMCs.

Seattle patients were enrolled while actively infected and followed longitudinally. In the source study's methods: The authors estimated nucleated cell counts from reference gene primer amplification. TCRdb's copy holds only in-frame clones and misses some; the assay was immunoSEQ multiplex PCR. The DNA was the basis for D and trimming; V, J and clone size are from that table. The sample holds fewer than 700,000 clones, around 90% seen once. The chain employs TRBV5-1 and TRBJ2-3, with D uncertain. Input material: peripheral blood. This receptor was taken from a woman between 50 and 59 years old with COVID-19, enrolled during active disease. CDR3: CASSLAPSTDTQYF. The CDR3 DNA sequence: TGCGCCAGCAGCTTGGCCCCTAGCACAGATACGCAGTATTTT.